This T cell receptor beta chain was sequenced for a study of T cells in Graves' hyperthyroidism and ophthalmopathy. The V segment lost 3 bases and the J segment 5 bases; nucleotides outside the gene matches: 9. The CDR3 is 17 amino acids. This clonotype was seen more than once but under ten times. Amplification of TCR beta CDR3 regions used RNA as the template. HTBI primers drove first-round RT-PCR of the TCR CDR3. TCRdb redid the calling of the multiplex PCR reads with MiXCR, one entry per CDR3 protein. Of about 290,000 distinct CDR3 sequences listed, roughly 15% are singletons. The receptor was isolated from a woman in her 40s with Graves' hyperthyroidism. The sequenced sample consisted of blood. This rearrangement joins TRBV12-3 or TRBV12-4 to TRBJ2-3; 12 bases align to TRBD2. This CDR3 is CASSLRRLAGVEDTQYF. In DNA, the CDR3 is TGTGCCAGCAGTTTGCGGAGACTAGCGGGAGTGGAAGATACGCAGTATTTT.